The entry that follows covers one T cell receptor beta chain sequence. The data were obtained in a study of technical replicates of blood from several donors. The protocol was immunoSEQ multiplex PCR, while the TCRdb copy is restricted to in-frame clones and leaves out a portion. The table has 10,000 to 15,000 clones, approximately 96% seen once. This CDR3 has 18 amino acids. V lost 7 bases, J lost 0 bases, and 22 bases lay in between. Germline values: CDR1 LNHNV, CDR2 YYDKDF (reference sequence). The J gene is TRBJ1-5, the V gene TRBV15; D unresolved. This sequence was found in a human donor in good health. The sequencing input was PBMCs. CDR3: CATNGVPDGPYSNQPQHF. As DNA, the CDR3 is TGTGCCACCAACGGTGTACCTGATGGTCCTTATAGCAATCAGCCCCAGCATTTT.